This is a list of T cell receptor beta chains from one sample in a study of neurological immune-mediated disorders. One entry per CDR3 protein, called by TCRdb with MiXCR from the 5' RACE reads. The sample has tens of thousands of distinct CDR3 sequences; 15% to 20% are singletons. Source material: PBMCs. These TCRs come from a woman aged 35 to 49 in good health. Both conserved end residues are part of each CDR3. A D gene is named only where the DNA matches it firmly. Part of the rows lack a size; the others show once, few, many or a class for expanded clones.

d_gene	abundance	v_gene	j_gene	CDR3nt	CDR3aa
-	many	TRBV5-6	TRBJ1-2	TGTGCCAGCAGCTTTTACAGGGAAGGGAACACCTTC	CASSFYREGNTF
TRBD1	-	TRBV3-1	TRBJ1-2	TGTGCCAGCAGCCAAAATGGGAGACAGGGGGCAGGTGGCTACACCTTC	CASSQNGRQGAGGYTF
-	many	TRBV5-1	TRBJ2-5	TGCGCCAGCAGCCCGAGTGGGGCAGGGACCCAGTACTTC	CASSPSGAGTQYF
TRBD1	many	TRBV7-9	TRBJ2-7	TGTGCCAGCAGCTTAGTACGGGACAGCGAATCCTACGAGCAGTACTTC	CASSLVRDSESYEQYF
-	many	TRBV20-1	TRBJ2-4	TGCAGTGCTAGACAGCAACTAGCCAAAAACATTCAGTACTTC	CSARQQLAKNIQYF
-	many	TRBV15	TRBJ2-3	TGTGCCACCAGCAGAGGGGGGGCGCGACAGCCCACAGATACGCAGTATTTT	CATSRGGARQPTDTQYF
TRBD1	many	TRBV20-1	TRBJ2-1	TGCAGTGCTACACCGGGACAGGCAGGCAATGAGCAGTTCTTC	CSATPGQAGNEQFF
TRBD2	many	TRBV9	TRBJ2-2	TGTGCCAGCAGCGTAAGCCCTAGCGGTGAACCGAACACCGGGGAGCTGTTTTTT	CASSVSPSGEPNTGELFF
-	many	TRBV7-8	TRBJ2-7	TGTGCCAGCAGCTTAGAGGGGATCGAGCAGTACTTC	CASSLEGIEQYF
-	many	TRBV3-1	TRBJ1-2	TGTGCCAGCAGCCAACTCCCCGGGACACCGGATGGCTACACCTTC	CASSQLPGTPDGYTF
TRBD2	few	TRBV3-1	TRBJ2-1	TGTGCCAGCAGCCAAGATCTGGCTAGCGGGGGGGGCTCTAGCTCCTACAATGAGCAGTTCTTC	CASSQDLASGGGSSSYNEQFF
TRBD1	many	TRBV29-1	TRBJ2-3	TGCAGCGTTCGGACAGGGGGGACAGATACGCAGTATTTT	CSVRTGGTDTQYF
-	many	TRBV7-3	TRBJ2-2	TGTGCCAGCAGCTTAAGTCCTAGCCGGTCCGGGGAGCTGTTTTTT	CASSLSPSRSGELFF
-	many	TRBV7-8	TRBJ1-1	TGTGCCAGCAGCTCTAGGGAGGGGCTGGGGACTGAAGCTTTCTTT	CASSSREGLGTEAFF
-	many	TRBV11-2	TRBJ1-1	TGTGCCAGCAGCCTGGGGAGCCCTGAAGCTTTCTTT	CASSLGSPEAFF
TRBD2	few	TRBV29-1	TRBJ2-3	TGCAGCGTTGAATTAGGGGGACTAGCGGGGTTCCCCACAGATACGCAGTATTTT	CSVELGGLAGFPTDTQYF
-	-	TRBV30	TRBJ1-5	TGTGCCTGGAGTGTAGGGGAGCCCAATCAGCCCCAGCATTTT	CAWSVGEPNQPQHF
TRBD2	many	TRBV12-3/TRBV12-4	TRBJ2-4	TGTGCCAGCAGCCGACTAGCGGGGGGCCCCGTCTCCTTC	CASSRLAGGPVSF
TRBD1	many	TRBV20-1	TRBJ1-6	TGCAGTGCTAGGGCGGGACAGGGGGCGGGAAATTCACCCCTCCACTTT	CSARAGQGAGNSPLHF
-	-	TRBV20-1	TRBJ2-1	TGCAGTGCTAAAGTCAGGGGCAGGGGCGATGAGCAGTTCTTC	CSAKVRGRGDEQFF
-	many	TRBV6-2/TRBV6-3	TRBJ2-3	TGTGCCAGCAGTCCCTTTAGGGGGGGGGCCCCGACAGATACGCAGTATTTT	CASSPFRGGAPTDTQYF
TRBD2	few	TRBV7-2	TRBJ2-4	TGTGCCAGCAGCTTAGGTGATAGCGGGGGAAACATTCAGTACTTC	CASSLGDSGGNIQYF
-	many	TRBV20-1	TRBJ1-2	TGCAGTGCTAGGGAAGGGGTATTTAACTATGGCTACACCTTC	CSAREGVFNYGYTF
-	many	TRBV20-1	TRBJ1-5	TGCAGTGCTTCCGATTACGGCATTTCGCAGCCCCAGCATTTT	CSASDYGISQPQHF
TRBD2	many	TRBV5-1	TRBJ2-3	TGCGCCAGCAGCCCGGGGGGGGTGAGCACAGATACGCAGTATTTT	CASSPGGVSTDTQYF
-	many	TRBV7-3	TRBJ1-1	TGTGCCAGCAGCTCGAGAGGGGATAACACTGAAGCTTTCTTT	CASSSRGDNTEAFF
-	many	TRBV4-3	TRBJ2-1	TGCGCCAGCAGCTACCACGCCGGGACTTACAAAGTTGAGCAGTTCTTC	CASSYHAGTYKVEQFF
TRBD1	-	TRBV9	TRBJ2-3	TGTGCCAGCAGCCCCTTTACCGGGACAGGGACCGCAGATACGCAGTATTTT	CASSPFTGTGTADTQYF
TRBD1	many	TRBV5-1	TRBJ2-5	TGCGCCAGCAGCTTGGGGGACAGGGGACAAGAGACCCAGTACTTC	CASSLGDRGQETQYF
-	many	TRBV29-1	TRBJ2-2	TGCAGCGTAGCAGAGAACACCGGGGAGCTGTTTTTT	CSVAENTGELFF
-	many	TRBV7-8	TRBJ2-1	TGTGCCAGCAGCCCCCATGCCAATGAGCAGTTCTTC	CASSPHANEQFF
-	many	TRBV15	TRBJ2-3	TGTGCCACCAGCAGAGATGACCCTATGAGGGAGATGTGGACAGATACGCAGTATTTT	CATSRDDPMREMWTDTQYF
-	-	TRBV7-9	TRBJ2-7	TGTGCCAGCAGCCCGAAGGGTCGCGTACCCTACGAGCAGTACTTC	CASSPKGRVPYEQYF
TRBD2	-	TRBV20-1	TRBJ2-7	TGCAGTGCTAGAGCTACCAGCGGGGGTTACGAGCAGTACTTC	CSARATSGGYEQYF
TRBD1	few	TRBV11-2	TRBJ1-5	TGTGCCAGCAGCCCCGGGACAGGGGACAATCAGCCCCAGCATTTT	CASSPGTGDNQPQHF
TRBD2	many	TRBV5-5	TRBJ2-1	TGTGCCAGCAGCTTGGTCGCTAGCGGGGGAGATGAGCAGTTCTTC	CASSLVASGGDEQFF
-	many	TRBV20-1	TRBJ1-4	TGCAGTGCCAGTAAACTAGGGGTTACCAATGAAAAACTGTTTTTT	CSASKLGVTNEKLFF
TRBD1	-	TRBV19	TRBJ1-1	TGTGCCAGTAGTACGGGACAGGGGAACACTGAAGCTTTCTTT	CASSTGQGNTEAFF
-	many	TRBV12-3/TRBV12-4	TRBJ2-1	TGTGCCAGCAGCTACCCGCGACTGTTGCGCCCTAGGGATGAGCAGTTCTTC	CASSYPRLLRPRDEQFF
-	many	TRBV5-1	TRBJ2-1	TGCGCCAGCAGCTTGGGTCTGGTCTCCTCCTACAATGAGCAGTTCTTC	CASSLGLVSSYNEQFF
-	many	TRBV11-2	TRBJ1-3	TGTGCCAGCAGCTCCCCGAGGACCGGCGGAAACACCATATATTTT	CASSSPRTGGNTIYF
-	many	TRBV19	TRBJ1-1	TGTGCCAGTAGCCTACAGTACATGAACACTGAAGCTTTCTTT	CASSLQYMNTEAFF
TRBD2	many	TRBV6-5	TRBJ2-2	TGTGCCAGCAGGAGGACTAGCGGGAACACCGGGGAGCTGTTTTTT	CASRRTSGNTGELFF
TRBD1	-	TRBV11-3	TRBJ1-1	TGTGCCAGCAATACCCGGGACAGCCAAGCTGAAGCTTTCTTT	CASNTRDSQAEAFF
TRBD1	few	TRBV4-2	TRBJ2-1	TGTGCCAGCAGCCCCCGGGACAGGGGTCGACATGAGCAGTTCTTC	CASSPRDRGRHEQFF
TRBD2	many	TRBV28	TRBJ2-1	TGTGCCAGCATCCACTCGGGACTAGCGGGGGGAAGGGACAATGAGCAGTTCTTC	CASIHSGLAGGRDNEQFF
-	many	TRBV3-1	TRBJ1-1	TGTGCCAGCACCCCGACGGCGAGGACTGAAGCTTTCTTT	CASTPTARTEAFF
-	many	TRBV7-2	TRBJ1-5	TGTGCCAGCAGCCGACAGCGTAATCAGCCCCAGCATTTT	CASSRQRNQPQHF
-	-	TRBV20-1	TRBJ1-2	TGCAGTTCTAGTCTCCCCGTGGATGGGCCAACCTATGGGGATGGCTACACCTTC	CSSSLPVDGPTYGDGYTF
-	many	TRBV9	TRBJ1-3	TGTGCCAGCAGCGTAGGTGAGGGATTCTCTGGAAACACCATATATTTT	CASSVGEGFSGNTIYF
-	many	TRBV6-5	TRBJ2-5	TGTGCCAGCAGAAAGGGACTCTATGAGACCCAGTACTTC	CASRKGLYETQYF
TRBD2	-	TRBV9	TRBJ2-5	TGTGCCAGCGGCGCCACGACTAGCGGGGACGAAGAGACCCAGTACTTC	CASGATTSGDEETQYF
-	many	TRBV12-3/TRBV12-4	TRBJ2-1	TGTGCCAGCAGTTGGGGGGTTCTGAAGGGCAATGAGCAGTTCTTC	CASSWGVLKGNEQFF
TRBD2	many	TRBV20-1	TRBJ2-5	TGCAGTGCTAGCCCCAGGACTAGCGGGGGCCAAGAGACCCAGTACTTC	CSASPRTSGGQETQYF
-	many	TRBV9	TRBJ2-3	TGTGCCAGCAGCCTTAGGGATACGCAGTATTTT	CASSLRDTQYF
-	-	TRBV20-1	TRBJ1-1	TGCAGTGCCCCCTCCCAGTCTGAAACTGAAGCTTTCTTT	CSAPSQSETEAFF
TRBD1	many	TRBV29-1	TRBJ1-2	TGCAGCGTTGCAGGGGGCTGGGGCTACACCTTC	CSVAGGWGYTF
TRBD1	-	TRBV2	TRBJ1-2	TGTGCCAGCAGCCGTAATCCCGGGACAGGGGGCCGCCCTCTATGGGGCTACACCTTC	CASSRNPGTGGRPLWGYTF